This TCR beta chain is from a study of OX40 agonist ivuxolimab in advanced cancers. The method was immunoSEQ multiplex PCR; TCRdb's version includes in-frame clones alone and lacks a portion of them. Here the sample spans roughly 11,000 clones, around 76% being singletons. This clone was seen once. The sequencing used CD4+ or CD8+ T cells sorted from blood, collected in a trial of the OX40 agonist ivuxolimab. This clonotype was sampled from an adult with an advanced solid tumor such as melanoma, head and neck, liver or kidney cancer.

The CDR3 DNA sequence: TGCGCCAGCAGCCAAGATATTTGGCCAGGGAAACTGGTAGGTACGCAGTATTTT. Amino acid sequence: CASSQDIWPGKLVGTQYF. The rearrangement joins TRBV4-3 to TRBJ2-3; weak D call: TRBD1 (5 bases). The CDR3 sequence is 18 residues long. The germline V and J ends were trimmed by 0 bases and 8 bases, with 24 bases remaining between them. CDR1 and CDR2 from the germline V gene are LGHNA and YSLEER.